What follows are 22 T cell receptor beta chains derived from one specimen sequenced in a study of PD-L1 blockade in urothelial cancer. The assay was immunoSEQ multiplex PCR, and TCRdb's table has in-frame clones only and misses some. The profile shows approximately 80,000 clones, more than 75% of them singletons. Sample: PBMCs, taken around atezolizumab (anti-PD-L1) treatment. The origin of the receptors is a man aged 70-80 years with urothelial cancer.

The sample holds one count of this clone. The V call is TRBV19, the J call TRBJ2-7; 9 nucleotides match TRBD1. V was clipped by 2 bases and J by 4 bases; unmatched bases: 6. This CDR3 is 15 amino acids long. CDR1 and CDR2 (germline): LNHDA, SQIVND (reference sequence). In DNA, the CDR3 is TGTGCCAGTAGTATACCCGGGACAGGGATTTACGAGCAGTACTTC. Encoded protein: CASSIPGTGIYEQYF.

This chain joins TRBV19 and TRBJ1-5, with TRBD1 matching over 7 bases. The length of the CDR3 is 16 residues. From germline, CDR1 is LNHDA and CDR2 SQIVND (reference sequence). With 7 bases clipped from V and 2 bases from J, the junction kept 11 bases outside the gene matches. In nucleotides, the CDR3 is TGTGCCAGTACCCCAAACCAGGGGGAAGGCAATCAGCCCCAGCATTTT. It translates to CASTPNQGEGNQPQHF.

The chain combines TRBV5-6 with TRBJ2-7; no firm D call. V was cut by 0 bases and J by 4 bases, with 5 bases left in between. This CDR3 contains 12 residues. CDR1 is SGHDT, CDR2 YYEEEE, per germline. The CDR3 loop is CASSLGQYEQYF. CDR3 DNA: TGTGCCAGCAGCTTGGGACAATACGAGCAGTACTTC.

The chain carries TRBV6-5 and TRBJ1-3; TRBD1 might be the D (6 bases). V shed 6 bases and J shed 2 bases, with 14 bases lying between them. Germline CDR1 MNHEY, CDR2 SVGAGI. This CDR3 spans 15 amino acids. CDR3 sequence: CASSRIWGPGNTIYF. The CDR3 region has the DNA TGTGCCAGCAGCCGAATATGGGGGCCTGGAAACACCATATATTTT.

This chain uses TRBV5-1 with TRBJ2-6; D possibly corresponds to TRBD2 (5 bases). The V and J ends lost 1 base and 0 bases respectively, with 14 bases between them. This CDR3 has 18 amino acids. Germline CDR1 and CDR2: SGHRS and YFSETQ. CDR3 protein: CASSLTPAESSGANVLTF. CDR3 nucleotides: TGCGCCAGCAGCTTGACACCAGCGGAGAGCTCTGGGGCCAACGTCCTGACTTTC.

The chain combines TRBV21-1 with TRBJ1-6; the table's D call, TRBD1, was not checked against the DNA. TRBV21-1 is a listed pseudogene. This CDR3 contains 16 residues. Here the CDR3 reads CASSSNGQGYNSPLHF. CDR3 sequence (DNA): TGTGCCAGCAGCTCCAACGGACAGGGATATAATTCACCCCTCCACTTT.

In DNA form, the CDR3 reads TGTGCCAGCAGCTTCGGGACAGGGGGCGGCTATGGCTACACCTTC. This codes for CASSFGTGGGYGYTF. The chain has TRBV5-6 and TRBJ1-2; 12 bases fit TRBD1. There are 15 residues in the CDR3. V shed 2 bases and J 4 bases; nucleotides not matched to a gene: 3. Per the germline V gene, CDR1 is SGHDT and CDR2 is YYEEEE.

The chain links TRBV5-1 to TRBJ1-1, with 9 bases lining up with TRBD1. CDR1 is SGHRS and CDR2 is YFSETQ in the germline V gene. The CDR3 runs 15 residues. V lost 4 bases, J lost 0 bases, and 4 bases stayed unmatched. The DNA for the CDR3 is TGCGCCAGCAGCCTCGGGACAGGGATGAACACTGAAGCTTTCTTT. Its protein is CASSLGTGMNTEAFF.

This chain connects TRBV6-1 to TRBJ1-5, with D possibly being TRBD1 (6 bases). This CDR3 contains 15 residues. V was clipped by 10 bases and J by 1 base, with 17 bases between them. CDR1 is MNHNS and CDR2 is SASEGT in the germline V gene. CDR3 nucleotide sequence: TGTGCCATAGAATGGACAGCCAAAAGCAATCAGCCCCAGCATTTT. Protein: CAIEWTAKSNQPQHF.

The chain carries TRBV6-6 and TRBJ1-6; D is perhaps TRBD1 (6 bases). V dropped 7 bases and J dropped 7 bases, with 17 bases sitting between them. There are 15 residues in the CDR3. Germline assignment: CDR1 MNHNY and CDR2 SVGAGI (reference sequence). CDR3 sequence (DNA): TGTGCCAGCACCAACAGCGGGGGCAGGAATTCACCCCTCCACTTT. This codes for CASTNSGGRNSPLHF.

V gene TRBV6-5 combines with J gene TRBJ1-2; the match to TRBD1 covers 10 bases. CDR3 length equals 14 residues. From germline, CDR1 is MNHEY and CDR2 SVGAGI. V shed 6 bases and J 4 bases; nucleotides not matched to a gene: 5. Written as DNA, the CDR3 is TGTGCCAGCAGCCGCCGGGACAGGGGCTATGGCTACACCTTC. This encodes CASSRRDRGYGYTF.

The rearrangement joins TRBV7-8 to TRBJ2-3; a possible D gene is TRBD1 (6 bases). Germline V gives CDR1 SGHVS, CDR2 FQNEAQ. V lost 5 bases and J 4 bases, leaving 13 bases between the germline ends. The CDR3 runs to 14 residues. CDR3 coding DNA: TGTGCCAGCAGCCAACACAGGGTCGCAGATACGCAGTATTTT. It codes for CASSQHRVADTQYF.

The chain joins TRBV5-5 to TRBJ2-7; TRBD1 matches at 7 bases. In germline, CDR1 is SGHKS, CDR2 YYEKEE (reference sequence). With 3 bases clipped from V and 5 bases from J, the junction kept 2 bases outside the gene matches. The CDR3 loop spans 12 amino acids. The CDR3 sequence: CASSWTGNEQYF. The CDR3 coding sequence is TGTGCCAGCAGCTGGACAGGTAACGAGCAGTACTTC. Complete variable domain (other parts from reference TRBV5-5 and TRBJ2-7): DAGVTQSPTHLIKTRGQQVTLRCSPISGHKSVSWYQQVLGQGPQFIFQYYEKEERGRGNFPDRFSARQFPNYSSELNVNALLLGDSALYLCASSWTGNEQYFGPGTRLTVT.

V and J are TRBV4-2 and TRBJ2-7, with 10 bases lining up with TRBD1. The CDR3 runs 16 residues. J was trimmed by 1 base and V by 4 bases; bases with no gene match: 7. In germline, CDR1 is LGHNA, CDR2 YNFKEQ. The CDR3 reads CASSPSRDRGSYEQYF. DNA for the CDR3: TGTGCCAGCAGCCCCTCCCGGGACAGGGGTTCCTACGAGCAGTACTTC.

V and J are TRBV7-9 and TRBJ1-1, with D unresolved. V lost 11 bases, J lost 7 bases, and 5 bases lay in between. CDR1 is SEHNR, CDR2 FQNEAQ, per germline (reference sequence). The CDR3 length is 8 residues. CDR3 nucleotides: TGTGCCCTCAGTGAAGCTTTCTTT. Residues: CALSEAFF.

This chain links TRBV19 with TRBJ1-1; TRBD1 might be the D (6 bases). Germline CDR1 LNHDA, CDR2 SQIVND (reference sequence). The V end lost 6 bases, the J end lost 0 bases, and 11 bases lay between the germline ends. This CDR3 comprises 14 residues. CDR3 loop: CASSRQALNTEAFF. Here the CDR3 DNA reads TGTGCCAGTAGCCGACAGGCCCTGAACACTGAAGCTTTCTTT. Together with reference TRBV19 and TRBJ1-1, the CDR3 gives the full variable domain: DGGITQSPKYLFRKEGQNVTLSCEQNLNHDAMYWYRQDPGQGLRLIYYSQIVNDFQKGDIAEGYSVSREKKESFPLTVTSAQKNPTAFYLCASSRQALNTEAFFGQGTRLTVV.

The chain joins TRBV6-1 to TRBJ1-1, with D possibly being TRBD1 (5 bases). The CDR3 loop spans 14 amino acids. The germline V and J ends were trimmed by 2 bases and 12 bases, with 19 bases remaining between them. The germline gives CDR1 MNHNS, CDR2 SASEGT. DNA for the CDR3: TGTGCCAGCAGTGAACTACCTTGGACAACGGCCCCTTTCTTT. Its translation is CASSELPWTTAPFF.

The chain carries TRBV6-5 and TRBJ2-3; D is uncertain. V lost 2 bases and J 0 bases, leaving 9 bases between the germline ends. The CDR3 is 15 residues long. In germline, CDR1 is MNHEY, CDR2 SVGAGI. This CDR3 reads CASSYVGSSTDTQYF. The CDR3 DNA follows: TGTGCCAGCAGTTACGTGGGCTCCAGCACAGATACGCAGTATTTT.

The chain employs TRBV19 and TRBJ2-1; D is ambiguous. The CDR3 has 12 residues. The V end was cut by 7 bases, the J end by 8 bases, with 12 bases between. CDR1 and CDR2 (germline): LNHDA, SQIVND (reference sequence). The CDR3 coding sequence is TGTGCCAGTACCGGGTCCCGGGATGAGCAGTTCTTC. It codes for CASTGSRDEQFF.

The chain recombines TRBV7-9 with TRBJ2-1; 7 bases are shared with TRBD2. J lost 5 bases, V lost 5 bases, and 3 bases had no gene match. Germline values: CDR1 SEHNR, CDR2 FQNEAQ (reference sequence). This CDR3 region has 13 residues. The CDR3 sequence is CASSLGLDNEQFF. The DNA for the CDR3 is TGTGCCAGCAGCCTTGGACTAGACAATGAGCAGTTCTTC.

The gene calls are TRBV19 and TRBJ2-4, with D perhaps TRBD2 (6 bases). CDR3 size: 17 residues. V gave up 2 bases and J gave up 1 base, with 15 bases separating them. Germline values: CDR1 LNHDA, CDR2 SQIVND (reference sequence). CDR3 nucleotides: TGTGCCAGTAGTATAATGGGGGGAGTGTCGGCCAAAAACATTCAGTACTTC. Translated: CASSIMGGVSAKNIQYF.

The chain has TRBV6-5 and TRBJ2-1; 8 bases fit TRBD2. The germline V gene encodes CDR1 MNHEY and CDR2 SVGAGI. V shed 8 bases, J shed 8 bases, and the junction held 11 bases outside the gene matches. This CDR3 comprises 14 residues. The DNA for the CDR3 is TGTGCCAGCGGCCAGCGGGAGTCATTTCATGAGCAGTTCTTC. Translated, it gives CASGQRESFHEQFF.